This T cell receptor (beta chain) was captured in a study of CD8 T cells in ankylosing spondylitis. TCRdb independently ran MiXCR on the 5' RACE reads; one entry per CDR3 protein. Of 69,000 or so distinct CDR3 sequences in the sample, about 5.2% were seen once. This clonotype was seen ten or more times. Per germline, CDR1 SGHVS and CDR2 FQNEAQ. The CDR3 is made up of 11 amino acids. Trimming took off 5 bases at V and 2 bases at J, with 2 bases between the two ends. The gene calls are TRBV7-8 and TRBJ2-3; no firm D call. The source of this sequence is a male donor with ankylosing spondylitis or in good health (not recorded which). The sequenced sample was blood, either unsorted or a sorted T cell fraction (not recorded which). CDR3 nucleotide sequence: TGTGCCAGCAGCCACACAGATACGCAGTATTTT. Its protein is CASSHTDTQYF.